Given below is one TCR beta chain in context. Its specificity is not known. PCR was performed using 60 Vbeta and 13 Jbeta primers. TCRdb's table, derived via immunoSEQ multiplex PCR, lists solely in-frame clones and lacks some. Among some 140,000 clones, about 70% were seen once, and the ten largest hold approximately 2.8%. The data belong to a study of cytomegalovirus exposure and HLA in healthy donors. Study-level points and caveats: Association of a missense DCLRE1C variant with TCR beta V- and J-gene trimming was reported in a later analysis. A few chains linked to CMV were shown in vitro to be specific for CMV antigens. Later analysis identified several of the most significant clusters that appeared linked to common viral pathogens.

Germline V gene lookup returns CDR1 LNHDA and CDR2 SQIVND (reference sequence). V gave up 10 bases and J gave up 5 bases, with 9 bases separating them. The CDR3 sequence is 11 residues long. This receptor was identified in a man aged 18 to 30 in good health and CMV-seronegative. Sample: PBMCs. This chain joins TRBV19 and TRBJ2-1; D possibly corresponds to TRBD2 (5 bases). As DNA, the CDR3 is TGTGCCACCCGAGGGAACAATGAGCAGTTCTTC. This encodes CATRGNNEQFF.